This T cell receptor beta chain was captured by sequencing in a study of beta chain features in type 1 diabetes (dated by TCRdb to between 2017 and 2018). Broadly, across the study: No differences in mean age, gender distribution, total cell number or subset yield were found between patients and healthy donors. The study compared the TCRB repertoires of sorted circulating CD4+ T cell subsets in recently diagnosed type 1 diabetes patients with those in matched healthy donors. A total of about 99,000,000 sorted cells were examined across all samples, and RNA yield correlated strongly with the number of cells per subset. Naive and central memory subsets were obtained from all 28 donors, but regulatory and stem cell-like memory subsets were isolated from only 8 patients and roughly eight healthy donors. Paper-wide results and their limitations: Naive, central memory and regulatory TCRB repertoires appeared more similar among patients than among healthy donors. Because cDNA was sequenced instead of genomic DNA, activated cells with high expression could be over-represented, although the groups did not differ in activation or CD3 levels. HLA sub-analyses involved small numbers of individuals, so any influence of HLA type on TCRB rearrangement remained unresolved. Fewer insertions and more nucleotide deletions at VDJ recombination sites were observed in patients with type 1 diabetes, implying thymic rearrangement abnormalities. Type 1 diabetes patients showed a moderate but significant shortening of TCRB CDR3 length in all four CD4+ subsets. Shorter templates might be favored by PCR, yet because patient and control samples were amplified and corrected together, any such skew would affect both groups equally.

A single peripheral blood draw of 90 to 150 mL on average was collected from each donor into heparinised tubes. Naive, central memory, regulatory and stem cell-like memory CD4+ T cells were sorted on a BD FACSAria II using a panel including CD45RO, CCR7, CD25, CD127, CD95 and CD27. Purity was above 95% for every sorted population. Right away, PBMCs were isolated by Lymphoprep density gradient centrifugation and were stained directly, with no culture step. To minimize batch effects, samples were stained and sorted in pairs, one healthy donor with one patient per experiment. The entire isolated RNA was reverse transcribed using the High Capacity cDNA Reverse Transcription Kit, and thus expressed TCRB transcripts were sequenced. Naive, central memory and regulatory T cell samples underwent deep immunoSEQ sequencing, averaging about 3.57 million total reads per sample. After sorted cells were lysed in RLT buffer, RNA was extracted with DNase-treated RNeasy Micro or Mini kits, with the choice depending on cell number. Each cell subset was processed on its own to prevent cross-contamination, while patient and healthy donor samples were processed together. TCRB sequences were amplified from cDNA with the immunoSEQ multiplex PCR, producing 87-bp fragments spanning the CDR3 region. Amplicons were sequenced on the Illumina HiSeq platform. The paper's processing steps were these. PCR bias was computationally corrected using synthetic template baselines, reads within Hamming distance 2 were collapsed, and singletons that could not be merged were discarded. By aligning reads against IMGT, V, D and J genes, CDR3 length, and insertions or deletions at six rearrangement sites were assigned. Within each subset, clonotype counts were normalized to sorted cell number, and only after that were true diversity and Gini coefficients computed with the tcR R package. Repertoire sharing was quantified using the overlap coefficient calculated on TCRB nucleotide sequences. TCRdb carries this immuneACCESS record with in-frame sequences only. Its versions omit some clonotypes, under half of them owing to an unresolved V gene in the studies checked, with the rest unexplained. From that table come the V and J calls and clone size; the DNA was used to work out D and trimming. A total of approximately 38,000 clones appear in this sample, roughly 64% of them only once. The ten largest clones add up to approximately 2% of the sample.

With respect to this clone: No antigen is known for it. The record has no base qualities; no much larger clone is one base away.

Sequenced: Tregs from blood. Read against the paper, the sample's cell subset or site label means: regulatory CD4+ T cells. The source of this sequence is a woman aged 25 to 45 in good health.

The sequenced DNA: TGTGCCAGCAGCACGGGACTAGCGGGAGGTTCCTACGAGCAGTACTTC. The resulting protein is CASSTGLAGGSYEQYF. The chain uses TRBV7-2 and TRBJ2-7; a stretch of 15 junction bases matches TRBD2. Trimming leaves V shorter by 5 bases and J shorter by 1 base, with the junction holding 3 bases beyond the gene matches. From the germline V gene, CDR1 is SGHTA and CDR2 is FQGNSA. CDR3 length: 16 amino acids, cysteine to phenylalanine. Only CDR3 DNA is held: 48 bases, read in frame from base 1.